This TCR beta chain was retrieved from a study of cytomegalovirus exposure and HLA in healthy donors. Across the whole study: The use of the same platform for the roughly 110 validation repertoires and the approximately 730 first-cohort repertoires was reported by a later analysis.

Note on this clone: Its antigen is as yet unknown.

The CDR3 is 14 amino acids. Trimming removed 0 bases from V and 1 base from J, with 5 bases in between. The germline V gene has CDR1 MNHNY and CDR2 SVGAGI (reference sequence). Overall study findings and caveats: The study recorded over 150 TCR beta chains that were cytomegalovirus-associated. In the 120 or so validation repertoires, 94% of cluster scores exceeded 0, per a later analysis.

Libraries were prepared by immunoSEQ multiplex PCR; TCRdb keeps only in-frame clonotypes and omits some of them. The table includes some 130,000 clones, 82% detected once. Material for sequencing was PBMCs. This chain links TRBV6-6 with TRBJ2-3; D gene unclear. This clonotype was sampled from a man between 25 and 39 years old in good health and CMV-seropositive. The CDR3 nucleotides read TGTGCCAGCAGTTACTCGCGAGGCACAGATACGCAGTATTTT. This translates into CASSYSRGTDTQYF.